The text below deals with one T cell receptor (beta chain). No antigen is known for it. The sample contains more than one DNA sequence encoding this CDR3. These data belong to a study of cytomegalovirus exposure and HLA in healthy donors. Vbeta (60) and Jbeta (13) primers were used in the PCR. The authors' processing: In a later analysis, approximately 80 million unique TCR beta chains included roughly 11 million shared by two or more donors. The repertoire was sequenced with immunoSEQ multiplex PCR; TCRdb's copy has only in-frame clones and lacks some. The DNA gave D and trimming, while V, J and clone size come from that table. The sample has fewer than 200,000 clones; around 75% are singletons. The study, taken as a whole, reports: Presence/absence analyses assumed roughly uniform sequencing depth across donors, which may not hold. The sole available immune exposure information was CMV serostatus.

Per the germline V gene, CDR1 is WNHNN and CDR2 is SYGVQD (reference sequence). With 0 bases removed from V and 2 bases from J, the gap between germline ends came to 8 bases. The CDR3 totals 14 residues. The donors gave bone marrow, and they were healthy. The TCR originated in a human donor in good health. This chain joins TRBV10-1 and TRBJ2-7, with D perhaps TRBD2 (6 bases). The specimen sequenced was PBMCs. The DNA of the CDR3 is TGCGCCAGCAGTGAGTCTGGAGGGACCTACGAGCAGTACTTC. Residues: CASSESGGTYEQYF.